The entry that follows covers one TCR beta chain sequence. Methods used by the authors: From reference gene primer amplification, estimates of nucleated cell counts were derived. Clones were read by immunoSEQ multiplex PCR, and TCRdb kept only the in-frame ones, dropping some. That table is the source of V, J and clone size, and D and trimming were worked out from the DNA. The sample has roughly 190,000 clones, around 84% seen once. This entry belongs to a study of blood T cell repertoires in COVID-19. The sequence was obtained from a young man with active or convalescent COVID-19. The sample taken for sequencing was peripheral blood.

The CDR3 reads CASSELASGRAIEQFF. The CDR3 region has the DNA TGCGCCAGCAGTGAGTTGGCTAGCGGGAGGGCCATTGAGCAGTTCTTC. V gene TRBV10-1 combines with J gene TRBJ2-1; TRBD2 aligns across 12 bases. Germline loops: CDR1 WNHNN, CDR2 SYGVQD (reference sequence). This CDR3 has 16 residues. Losses at the gene ends were 1 base for V and 9 bases for J; bases not matched to a gene: 7.